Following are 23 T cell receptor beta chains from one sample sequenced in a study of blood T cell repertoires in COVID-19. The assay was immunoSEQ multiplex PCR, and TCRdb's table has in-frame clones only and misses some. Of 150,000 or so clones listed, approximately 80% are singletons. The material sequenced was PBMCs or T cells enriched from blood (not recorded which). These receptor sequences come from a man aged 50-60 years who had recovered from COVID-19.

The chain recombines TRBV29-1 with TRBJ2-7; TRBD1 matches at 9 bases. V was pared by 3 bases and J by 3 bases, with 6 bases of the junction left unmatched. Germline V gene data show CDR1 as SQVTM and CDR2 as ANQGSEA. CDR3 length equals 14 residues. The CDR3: CSVEGTGKGYEQYF. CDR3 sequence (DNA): TGCAGCGTTGAGGGGACAGGGAAAGGCTACGAGCAGTACTTC.

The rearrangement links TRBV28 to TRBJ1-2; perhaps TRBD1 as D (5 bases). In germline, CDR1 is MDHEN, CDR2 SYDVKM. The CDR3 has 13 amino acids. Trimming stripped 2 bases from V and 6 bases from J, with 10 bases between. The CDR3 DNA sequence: TGTGCCAGCAGTTTAGGGCAGGGCCATGGCTACACCTTC. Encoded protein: CASSLGQGHGYTF.

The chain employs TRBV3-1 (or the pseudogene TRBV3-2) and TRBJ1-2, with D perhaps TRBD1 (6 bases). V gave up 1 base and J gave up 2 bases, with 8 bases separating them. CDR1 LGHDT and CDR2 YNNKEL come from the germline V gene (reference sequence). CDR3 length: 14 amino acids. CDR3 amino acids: CASSQGGQNYGYTF. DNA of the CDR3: TGTGCCAGCAGCCAAGGAGGACAGAACTATGGCTACACCTTC.

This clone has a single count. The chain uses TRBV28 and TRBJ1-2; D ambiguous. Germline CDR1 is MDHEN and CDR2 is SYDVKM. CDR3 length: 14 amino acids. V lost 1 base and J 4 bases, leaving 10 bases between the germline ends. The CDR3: CASSLSLYAYGYTF. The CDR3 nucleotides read TGTGCCAGCAGTTTATCGCTATACGCCTATGGCTACACCTTC.

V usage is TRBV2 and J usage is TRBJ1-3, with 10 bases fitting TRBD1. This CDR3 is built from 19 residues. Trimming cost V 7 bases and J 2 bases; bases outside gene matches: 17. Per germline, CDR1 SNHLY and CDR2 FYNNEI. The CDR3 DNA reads TGTGCCAGCACAATAACCCCCTCGACAGGGGGCTACCCTGGAAACACCATATATTTT. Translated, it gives CASTITPSTGGYPGNTIYF.

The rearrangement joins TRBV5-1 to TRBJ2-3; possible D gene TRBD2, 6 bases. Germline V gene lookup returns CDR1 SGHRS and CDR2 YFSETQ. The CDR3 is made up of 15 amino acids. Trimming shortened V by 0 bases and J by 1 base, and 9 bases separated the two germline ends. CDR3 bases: TGCGCCAGCAGCTTGGAGGAGGGAGGCACAGATACGCAGTATTTT. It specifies CASSLEEGGTDTQYF.

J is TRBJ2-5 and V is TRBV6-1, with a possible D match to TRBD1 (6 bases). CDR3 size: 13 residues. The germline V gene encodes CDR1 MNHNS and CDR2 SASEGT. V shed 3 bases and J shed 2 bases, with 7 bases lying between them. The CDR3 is CASSEGTQETQYF. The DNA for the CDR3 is TGTGCCAGCAGTGAGGGGACACAAGAGACCCAGTACTTC.

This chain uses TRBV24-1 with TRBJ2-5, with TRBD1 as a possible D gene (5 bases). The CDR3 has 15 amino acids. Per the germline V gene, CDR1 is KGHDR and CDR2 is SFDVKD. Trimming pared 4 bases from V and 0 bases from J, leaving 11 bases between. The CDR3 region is CATSDSTEYQETQYF. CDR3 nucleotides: TGTGCCACCAGTGACTCGACAGAGTACCAAGAGACCCAGTACTTC.

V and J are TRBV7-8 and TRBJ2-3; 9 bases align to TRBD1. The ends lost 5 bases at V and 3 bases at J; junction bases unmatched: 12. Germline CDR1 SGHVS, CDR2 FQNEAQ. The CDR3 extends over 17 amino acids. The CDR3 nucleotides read TGTGCCAGCAGCGTGAACCCGGGACAGGGAGGGACAGATACGCAGTATTTT. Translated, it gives CASSVNPGQGGTDTQYF. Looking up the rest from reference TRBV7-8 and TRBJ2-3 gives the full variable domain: GAGVSQSPRYKVAKRGQDVALRCDPISGHVSLFWYQQALGQGPEFLTYFQNEAQLDKSGLPSDRFFAERPEGSVSTLKIQRTQQEDSAVYLCASSVNPGQGGTDTQYFGPGTRLTVL.

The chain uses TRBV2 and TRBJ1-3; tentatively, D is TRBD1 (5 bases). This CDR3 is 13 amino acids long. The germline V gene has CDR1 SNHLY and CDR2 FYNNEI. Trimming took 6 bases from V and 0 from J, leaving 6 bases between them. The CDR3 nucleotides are TGTGCCAGCAGGGGACTCTCTGGAAACACCATATATTTT. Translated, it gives CASRGLSGNTIYF.

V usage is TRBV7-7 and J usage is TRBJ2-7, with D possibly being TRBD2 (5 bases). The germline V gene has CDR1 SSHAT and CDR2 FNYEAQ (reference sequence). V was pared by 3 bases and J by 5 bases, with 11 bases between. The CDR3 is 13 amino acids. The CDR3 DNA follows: TGTGCCAGCAGCTTTTCTGAGGGCGACGAGCAGTACTTC. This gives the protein CASSFSEGDEQYF.

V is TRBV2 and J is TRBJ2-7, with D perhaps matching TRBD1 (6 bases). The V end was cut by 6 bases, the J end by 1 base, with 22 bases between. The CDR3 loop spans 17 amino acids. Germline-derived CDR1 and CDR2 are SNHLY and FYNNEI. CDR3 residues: CASRSRGSDLGSYEQYF. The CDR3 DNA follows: TGTGCCAGCAGGAGTAGGGGGTCCGACTTGGGGTCCTACGAGCAGTACTTC. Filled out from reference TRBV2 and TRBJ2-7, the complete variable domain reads EPEVTQTPSHQVTQMGQEVILRCVPISNHLYFYWYRQILGQKVEFLVSFYNNEISEKSEIFDDQFSVERPDGSNFTLKIRSTKLEDSAMYFCASRSRGSDLGSYEQYFGPGTRLTVT.

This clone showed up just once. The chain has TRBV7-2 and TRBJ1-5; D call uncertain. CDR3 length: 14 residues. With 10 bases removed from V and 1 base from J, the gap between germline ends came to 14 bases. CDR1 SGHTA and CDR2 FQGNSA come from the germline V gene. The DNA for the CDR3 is TGTGCCACAGCCCGGGAGGGCAGCAATCAGCCCCAGCATTTT. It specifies CATAREGSNQPQHF. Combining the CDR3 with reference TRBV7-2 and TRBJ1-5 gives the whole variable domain GAGVSQSPSNKVTEKGKDVELRCDPISGHTALYWYRQSLGQGLEFLIYFQGNSAPDKSGLPSDRFSAERTGGSVSTLTIQRTQQEDSAVYLCATAREGSNQPQHFGDGTRLSIL.

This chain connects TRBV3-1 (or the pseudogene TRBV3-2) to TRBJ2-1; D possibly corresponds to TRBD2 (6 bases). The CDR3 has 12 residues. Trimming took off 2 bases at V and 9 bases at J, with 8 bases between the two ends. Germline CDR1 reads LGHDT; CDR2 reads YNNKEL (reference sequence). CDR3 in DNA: TGTGCCAGCAGCCAACGGGGGACTGAGCAGTTCTTC. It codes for CASSQRGTEQFF.

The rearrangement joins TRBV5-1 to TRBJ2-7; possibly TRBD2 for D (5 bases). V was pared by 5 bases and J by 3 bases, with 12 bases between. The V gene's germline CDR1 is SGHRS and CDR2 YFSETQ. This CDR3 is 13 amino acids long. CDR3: CASRPGLSYEQYF. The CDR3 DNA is TGCGCCAGCAGACCAGGACTGAGCTACGAGCAGTACTTC.

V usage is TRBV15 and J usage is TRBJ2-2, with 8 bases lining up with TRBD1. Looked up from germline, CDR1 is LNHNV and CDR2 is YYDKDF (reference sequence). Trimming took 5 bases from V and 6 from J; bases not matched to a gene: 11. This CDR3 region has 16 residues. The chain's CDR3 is CATSVDRGLIAGELFF. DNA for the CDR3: TGTGCCACCAGCGTAGACAGGGGATTGATTGCCGGGGAGCTGTTTTTT.

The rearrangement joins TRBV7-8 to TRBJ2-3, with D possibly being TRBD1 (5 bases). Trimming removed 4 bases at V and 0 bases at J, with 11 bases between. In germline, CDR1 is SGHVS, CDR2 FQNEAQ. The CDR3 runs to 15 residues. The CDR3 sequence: CASSSGQTSTDTQYF. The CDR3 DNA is TGTGCCAGCAGCTCAGGACAAACCAGCACAGATACGCAGTATTTT.

CDR3 coding DNA: TGTGCCAGCAGTTCATACAGGAATGAGCAGTTCTTC. Protein sequence: CASSSYRNEQFF. This rearrangement joins TRBV6-5 to TRBJ2-1; D might be TRBD1 (5 bases). Trimming removed 4 bases at V and 7 bases at J, with 8 bases between. The CDR3 loop spans 12 amino acids. Germline CDR1 reads MNHEY; CDR2 reads SVGAGI.

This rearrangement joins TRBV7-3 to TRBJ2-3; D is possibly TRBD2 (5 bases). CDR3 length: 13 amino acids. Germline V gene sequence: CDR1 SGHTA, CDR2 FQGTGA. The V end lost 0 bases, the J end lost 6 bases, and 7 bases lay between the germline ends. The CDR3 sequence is CASSLTGGDTQYF. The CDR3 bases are TGTGCCAGCAGCTTAACGGGCGGGGATACGCAGTATTTT.

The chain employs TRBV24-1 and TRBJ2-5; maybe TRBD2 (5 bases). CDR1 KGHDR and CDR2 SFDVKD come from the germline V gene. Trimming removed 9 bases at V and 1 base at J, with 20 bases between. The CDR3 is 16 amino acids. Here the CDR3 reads CATAGRVDVGQETQYF. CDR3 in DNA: TGTGCCACCGCCGGGCGGGTGGATGTGGGCCAAGAGACCCAGTACTTC.

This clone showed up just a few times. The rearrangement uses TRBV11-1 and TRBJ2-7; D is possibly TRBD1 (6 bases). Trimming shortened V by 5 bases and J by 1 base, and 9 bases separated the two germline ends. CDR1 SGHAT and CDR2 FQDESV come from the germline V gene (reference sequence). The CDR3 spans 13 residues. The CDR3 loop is CASSRGQSYEQYF. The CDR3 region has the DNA TGTGCCAGCAGCCGAGGACAGTCCTACGAGCAGTACTTC.

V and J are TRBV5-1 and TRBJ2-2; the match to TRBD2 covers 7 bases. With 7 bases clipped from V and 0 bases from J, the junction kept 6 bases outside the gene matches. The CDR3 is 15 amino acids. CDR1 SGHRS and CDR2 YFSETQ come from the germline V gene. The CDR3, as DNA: TGCGCCAGCCGCCAAGCGGGGCCGAACACCGGGGAGCTGTTTTTT. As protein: CASRQAGPNTGELFF.

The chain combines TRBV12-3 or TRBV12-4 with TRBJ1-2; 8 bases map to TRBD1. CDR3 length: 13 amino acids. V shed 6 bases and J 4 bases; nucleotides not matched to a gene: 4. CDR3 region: CASSGQGIYGYTF. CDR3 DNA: TGTGCCAGCAGCGGACAGGGCATCTATGGCTACACCTTC.